This TCR beta chain was documented in a study of T cells in localized non-small cell lung cancer. Study-level points and caveats: Turning up in adjacent lung were a median approximately 58 of the top 100 tumor clones.

Data came from immunoSEQ multiplex PCR; TCRdb stores just in-frame clones and leaves some out. The table lists around 36,000 clones, around 79% of them singletons, with over 30% in the top ten. CDR3 length: 18 amino acids. Germline CDR1 reads SGHTS; CDR2 reads YDEGEE. Trimming took off 0 bases at V and 1 base at J, with 17 bases between the two ends. In regard to this clone: Its antigen remains unknown.

Sequences were derived from PBMCs, sampled before any cancer treatment. The chain uses TRBV5-8 and TRBJ2-1; possibly TRBD2 for D (6 bases). This clonotype was obtained from a woman aged 40-75 years with stage II squamous cell lung carcinoma. CDR3 nucleotide sequence: TGTGCCAGCAGCTTGGGACTGGACACCGGAGGGTCCTACAATGAGCAGTTCTTC. This translates into CASSLGLDTGGSYNEQFF. Complete variable domain (other parts from reference TRBV5-8 and TRBJ2-1): EAGVTQSPTHLIKTRGQQATLRCSPISGHTSVYWYQQALGLGLQFLLWYDEGEERNRGNFPPRFSGRQFPNYSSELNVNALELEDSALYLCASSLGLDTGGSYNEQFFGPGTRLTVL.